One and the same sample provided the 5 T cell receptor beta chains below, sequenced in a study of T cell responses to AZD1222 COVID-19 vaccine. Sequencing was performed with immunoSEQ multiplex PCR; in TCRdb, only in-frame clones are kept and a portion is missing. The data show some 130,000 clones, with approximately 92% seen just once and around 6.5% held by the top ten. Sample: peripheral blood, taken 28 days after the second AZD1222 dose. The receptors derive from an adult who received the AZD1222 COVID-19 vaccine.

The chain is built from TRBV30 and TRBJ1-3, with D maybe TRBD1 (5 bases). CDR1 and CDR2 from the germline V gene are GTSNPN and SVGIG (reference sequence). The CDR3 totals 14 residues. The V end lost 5 bases, the J end lost 4 bases, and 15 bases lay between the germline ends. The CDR3 loop reads CAWDRALEGNTIYF. Here the CDR3 DNA reads TGTGCCTGGGACAGAGCCCTGGAAGGAAACACCATATATTTT.

The chain recombines TRBV21-1 with TRBJ2-2; TRBD1 is the table's D call, not checked against the DNA. TRBV21-1 represents a pseudogene. The CDR3 totals 16 residues. The CDR3 bases are TGTGCCAGCAGCTCTAGGACAGGCGCGAACACCGGGGAGCTGTTTTTT. Protein sequence: CASSSRTGANTGELFF.

This rearrangement joins TRBV5-1 to TRBJ2-7; D gene uncertain. Between the trimmed V and J ends, which lost 3 bases and 2 bases, there was a span of 3 bases. The length of the CDR3 is 11 residues. The germline V gene encodes CDR1 SGHRS and CDR2 YFSETQ. The CDR3 region is CASSSPYEQYF. The CDR3 nucleotides read TGCGCCAGCAGCTCTCCCTACGAGCAGTACTTC.

This clone was counted only a few times. The chain carries TRBV5-1 and TRBJ2-7; TRBD2 aligns across 7 bases. The CDR3 contains 16 residues. V gave up 4 bases and J gave up 1 base; unmatched junction bases: 11. Germline V gives CDR1 SGHRS, CDR2 YFSETQ. DNA for the CDR3: TGCGCCAGCAGCAATGGGGCCGGGACTACTTCCTACGAGCAGTACTTC. Translated: CASSNGAGTTSYEQYF.

CDR3 region: CASGLDGGGSPLHF. CDR3 coding DNA: TGTGCCAGCGGACTGGACGGAGGCGGTTCACCCCTCCACTTT. The V and J genes are TRBV7-9 and TRBJ1-6; D gene unclear. The CDR3 contains 14 residues. Germline V gene sequence: CDR1 SEHNR, CDR2 FQNEAQ (reference sequence). V lost 8 bases and J 9 bases, leaving 17 bases between the germline ends.